The rows below give T cell receptor beta chains drawn from one sample of a study of PD-1 blockade in classical Hodgkin lymphoma. TCRdb's copy holds only in-frame clones and misses some; the assay was immunoSEQ multiplex PCR. The sample holds about 13,000 clones, just under 80% seen once. Sequences were derived from peripheral blood mononuclear cells (PBMCs), sampled at baseline. The receptor source for this set is a human donor with classical Hodgkin lymphoma. The CDR3 runs from the conserved cysteine through the conserved F or W. D genes are given only for firm matches. Size tells how often a clone was seen (once, few, many) or the class of an expanded clone, and some rows leave it out.

size,D,V,J,DNA,CDR3
.,TRBD2,TRBV5-1,TRBJ2-5,TGCGCCAGCAGCCCCTGGACTAGCAAGAAGACCCAGTACTTC,CASSPWTSKKTQYF
.,TRBD1,TRBV5-1,TRBJ2-7,TGCGCCAGCAGCCCAAGGACAGGGGCAGGCTACGAGCAGTACTTC,CASSPRTGAGYEQYF
.,.,TRBV15,TRBJ2-4,TGTGCCACCAGCAGAGATAGTCTGCAGACCAAAAACATTCAGTACTTC,CATSRDSLQTKNIQYF
medium-sized,TRBD1,TRBV27,TRBJ1-2,TGTGCCAGCAGTTTATCCCCCGGGACAGCTTATGGCTACACCTTC,CASSLSPGTAYGYTF
.,.,TRBV28,TRBJ2-1,TGTGCCAGCAGTTTCACCAATTCGGACTTTCCCCACAGCTCCTACAATGAGCAGTTCTTC,CASSFTNSDFPHSSYNEQFF
.,.,TRBV6-6,TRBJ1-5,TGTGCCAGCAATCCCGGGGCGGTCTATAGCAATCAGCCCCAGCATTTT,CASNPGAVYSNQPQHF
.,TRBD2,TRBV19,TRBJ2-1,TGTGCCAGTACCGGGACTAGCGGGAGGAATGAGCAGTTCTTC,CASTGTSGRNEQFF
.,.,TRBV4-3,TRBJ1-1,TGCGCCAGCAGCCAAGATCGAGGGGTGACTGAAGCTTTCTTT,CASSQDRGVTEAFF
.,TRBD1,TRBV7-2,TRBJ1-4,TGTGCCAGCAGACGCGGGACAGCTGAAAAACTGTTTTTT,CASRRGTAEKLFF
.,.,TRBV10-2,TRBJ2-4,TGCGCCAGCAGTGAGTCGTACGGCTCATTAGCCAAAAACATTCAGTACTTC,CASSESYGSLAKNIQYF
.,.,TRBV11-2,TRBJ1-1,TGTGCCAGCAGCTTCTCTATGGGGGTCACTGAAGCTTTCTTT,CASSFSMGVTEAFF
few,.,TRBV19,TRBJ1-6,TGTGCCAGTAGTTGGACCAGTTCCTATAATTCACCCCTCCACTTT,CASSWTSSYNSPLHF
.,TRBD2,TRBV6-1,TRBJ2-5,TGTGCCAGCATGTGGGGGGCGGGAGGAGAGACCCAGTACTTC,CASMWGAGGETQYF
few,TRBD1,TRBV5-1,TRBJ2-5,TGCGCCAGCAGCCCGGGACAGGGGGCTGAGACCCAGTACTTC,CASSPGQGAETQYF
few,.,TRBV7-9,TRBJ1-5,TGTGCCAGCAGCTTAACAGGGTATATGGACCAGCCCCAGCATTTT,CASSLTGYMDQPQHF
.,.,TRBV4-3,TRBJ2-7,TGCGCCAGCAGCCAAGATCCCATGTTGGGAGAGCAGTACTTC,CASSQDPMLGEQYF
.,.,TRBV30,TRBJ2-7,TGTGCCTGGAGACAGGGAAGGTTCGGTACCTACGAGCAGTACTTC,CAWRQGRFGTYEQYF
.,.,TRBV5-1,TRBJ1-1,TGCGCCAGCAGCCTAAGGACGGCTGAAATGAACACTGAAGCTTTCTTT,CASSLRTAEMNTEAFF
.,TRBD1,TRBV19,TRBJ1-6,TGTGCCAGTAGTATCTCCTTGGGGACAGGGGCCTCACCCCTCCACTTT,CASSISLGTGASPLHF
.,TRBD2,TRBV19,TRBJ2-1,TGTGCCAGTAGTATTCTTCCTAGGACTAGCGGGGCTAGTATTTACAACTACAATGAGCAGTTCTTC,CASSILPRTSGASIYNYNEQFF
.,.,TRBV10-3,TRBJ1-1,TGTGCCATCAGTGAGGTATGGGTCAGCCTTATGAACACTGAAGCTTTCTTT,CAISEVWVSLMNTEAFF
.,.,TRBV6-5,TRBJ1-2,TGTGCCAGCAGTTACGATGGGTCGGGAGGAGGCTACACCTTC,CASSYDGSGGGYTF
few,.,TRBV28,TRBJ1-5,TGTGCCAGCAGTTTATCTTTAGGGACGTCTCCTCATCAGCCCCAGCATTTT,CASSLSLGTSPHQPQHF
.,.,TRBV6-1,TRBJ2-2,TGTGCCAGCAGTGAATCAACAACGAACACCGGGGAGCTGTTTTTT,CASSESTTNTGELFF
.,.,TRBV2,TRBJ1-2,TGTGCCAGCAATTGGGGGGTTGGGCCCTCCGCTAACTATGGCTACACCTTC,CASNWGVGPSANYGYTF
.,TRBD1,TRBV19,TRBJ2-6,TGTGCCAGTAGTGGACAGGTAAATGGGGCCAACGTCCTGACTTTC,CASSGQVNGANVLTF
large,.,TRBV20-1,TRBJ2-1,TGCAGTGCTCAAGAAAATGAGCAGTTCTTC,CSAQENEQFF
.,.,TRBV4-3,TRBJ1-2,TGCGCCAGCAGCCAAGATAGAGGGATCCCCCTATGGGGCTACACCTTC,CASSQDRGIPLWGYTF
.,TRBD2,TRBV5-4,TRBJ2-3,TGTGCCAGCAGCACGTGGACTAGCTGGGATACGCAGTATTTT,CASSTWTSWDTQYF
.,.,TRBV10-3,TRBJ2-5,TGTGCCATCAGTGTATCGGGTGGGACCCAGTACTTC,CAISVSGGTQYF
.,.,TRBV6-5,TRBJ1-6,TGTGCCAGCAACCGCAGCCCTGAGAATTCACCCCTCCACTTT,CASNRSPENSPLHF
.,.,TRBV19,TRBJ1-1,TGTGCCAGTAGTATTCGTCAGGGACGTGAAGCTTTCTTT,CASSIRQGREAFF
.,TRBD1,TRBV2,TRBJ1-4,TGTGCCAGCAGTCTCGACAGGGGATATGGTGAAAAACTGTTTTTT,CASSLDRGYGEKLFF
.,.,TRBV11-2,TRBJ2-7,TGTGCCAGCAAGGAGAGCTCCTACGAGCAGTACTTC,CASKESSYEQYF
.,.,TRBV9,TRBJ2-1,TGTGCCAGCAGCGTAGGTCTTGCCACAGGGCACGACGATGAGCAGTTCTTC,CASSVGLATGHDDEQFF
.,TRBD2,TRBV7-2,TRBJ2-5,TGTGCCAGCAGCCCGGGACTAGCGGGAAAGACCCAGTACTTC,CASSPGLAGKTQYF
.,TRBD2,TRBV10-1,TRBJ2-3,TGCGCCAGCAGTGAGGGACTAGCACTAAATACGCAGTATTTT,CASSEGLALNTQYF
once,.,TRBV2,TRBJ1-2,TGTGCCAGCAGCGACCTGAGGCAAGGGGCGCGCGGCTACACCTTC,CASSDLRQGARGYTF
few,.,TRBV6-4,TRBJ2-5,TGTGCCAGCAGCCCCGGATCCGGGCCACAAGAGACCCAGTACTTC,CASSPGSGPQETQYF
.,.,TRBV19,TRBJ1-1,TGTGCCAGTAGTATCACTGCGAACACTGAAGCTTTCTTT,CASSITANTEAFF
.,TRBD2,TRBV7-6,TRBJ2-7,TGTGCCAGCAGCCCAGTCCTAGCGGGAGCGGACGAGCAGTACTTC,CASSPVLAGADEQYF
.,TRBD1,TRBV27,TRBJ1-2,TGTGCCAGCAGGTCCGACGTCGACAGGGCTTATGGCTACACCTTC,CASRSDVDRAYGYTF
.,TRBD2,TRBV5-4,TRBJ2-5,TGTGCCAGCAGTCTAGCGGACCAAGAGACCCAGTACTTC,CASSLADQETQYF
.,.,TRBV14,TRBJ2-7,TGTGCCAGCAGCCAAGCCTCTAGTTTCTGGCAGTACTTC,CASSQASSFWQYF
.,.,TRBV4-3,TRBJ1-5,TGCGCCAGCAGCCAAGTCCTTCAGGTATTGGGGCTTAGCAATCAGCCCCAGCATTTT,CASSQVLQVLGLSNQPQHF
.,.,TRBV5-4,TRBJ1-4,TGTGCCAGCAGCTTGCGGGCACAGAGCTTTAATGAAAAACTGTTTTTT,CASSLRAQSFNEKLFF
.,.,TRBV4-3,TRBJ2-1,TGCGCCAGCAGCCAATTAGATAGTGTGTCCTACAATGAGCAGTTCTTC,CASSQLDSVSYNEQFF
.,TRBD1,TRBV5-6,TRBJ1-1,TGTGCCAGCAGCGGAGACAGGGGGCGCATGAACACTGAAGCTTTCTTT,CASSGDRGRMNTEAFF
.,.,TRBV19,TRBJ2-6,TGTGCCAGTAGTATGGGACAAGGCTCTGGGGCCAACGTCCTGACTTTC,CASSMGQGSGANVLTF
.,.,TRBV19,TRBJ1-5,TGTGCCAGTAGTATCCTCGGAGGTAATCAGCCCCAGCATTTT,CASSILGGNQPQHF
once,.,TRBV27,TRBJ2-3,TGTGCCAGCAGTTTATCTAATCCTAAAACAGATACGCAGTATTTT,CASSLSNPKTDTQYF
.,.,TRBV28,TRBJ2-3,TGTGCCAGCAGTTTCGTGGCAGGCACAGATACGCAGTATTTT,CASSFVAGTDTQYF